A selection of T cell receptor beta chains follows, all from one sample in a study of shared clonotypes between healthy human individuals. Only in-frame clones appear in the TCRdb table, and some are missing; sequencing was by immunoSEQ multiplex PCR. The sample lists about 580,000 clones, roughly 98% seen once, with 0.3% in the top ten. The sample was naive CD8+ T cells sorted from blood. Receptors were obtained from a man aged 25 to 40 in good health. The CDR3 runs from the conserved cysteine through the conserved F or W. A D gene is named only where the DNA matches it firmly. Clone size is shown for a subset of rows, as once, few, many or a class of expanded clone.

>TRBJ2-7|TRBD1|TRBV10-3|-
CAISEGTGFNEQYF
TGTGCCATCAGTGAGGGGACAGGGTTCAACGAGCAGTACTTC
>TRBJ2-7|-|TRBV28|once
CASSLSREQYF
TGTGCCAGCAGTTTATCGAGGGAGCAGTACTTC
>TRBJ1-3|-|TRBV4-3|-
CASSQDSDYSGNTIYF
TGCGCCAGCAGCCAAGATAGTGACTACTCTGGAAACACCATATATTTT
>TRBJ2-1|-|TRBV4-2|-
CASSQETVTYNKQFF
TGTGCCAGCAGCCAAGAGACGGTCACCTACAATAAGCAGTTCTTC
>TRBJ2-1|TRBD1|TRBV7-2|-
CASSLDRGSYNEQFF
TGTGCCAGCAGCTTAGACAGGGGTTCCTACAATGAGCAGTTCTTC
>TRBJ2-1|-|TRBV11-3|once
CASSLAGNYEQFF
TGTGCCAGCAGCTTAGCGGGAAATTATGAGCAGTTCTTC
>TRBJ2-7|-|TRBV27|-
CASSLVGETPYEQYF
TGTGCCAGCAGTTTAGTGGGGGAAACCCCCTACGAGCAGTACTTC
>TRBJ2-1|TRBD2|TRBV7-6|-
CASSLAGLVSEQFF
TGTGCCAGCAGCTTAGCTGGACTAGTCAGTGAGCAGTTCTTC
>TRBJ2-3|-|TRBV9|-
CASSAGTDVSTDTQYF
TGTGCCAGCAGCGCCGGGACGGATGTCAGCACAGATACGCAGTATTTT
>TRBJ2-2|-|TRBV7-9|-
CASSLQSNTGELFF
TGTGCCAGCAGCTTACAGTCGAACACCGGGGAGCTGTTTTTT
>TRBJ2-1|TRBD2|TRBV7-8|-
CASSLRLAGRYNEQFF
TGTGCCAGCAGCTTGAGACTAGCGGGACGATACAATGAGCAGTTCTTC
>TRBJ2-7|TRBD2|TRBV5-8|-
CASKGLAGRSYEQYF
TGTGCCAGCAAAGGGCTAGCGGGAAGATCCTACGAGCAGTACTTC
>TRBJ1-1|-|TRBV10-1|-
CASSDPGEKGEAFF
TGCGCCAGCAGTGATCCAGGGGAGAAGGGTGAAGCTTTCTTT
>TRBJ2-7|-|TRBV10-3|-
CAIRQGYEQYF
TGTGCCATCAGACAGGGCTACGAGCAGTACTTC
>TRBJ2-3|TRBD1|TRBV14|-
CASSQEAGGYGDTQYF
TGTGCCAGCAGCCAAGAGGCAGGGGGTTATGGAGATACGCAGTATTTT
>TRBJ2-1|-|TRBV7-2|once
CASSLSALGEQFF
TGTGCCAGCAGCTTAAGCGCCCTTGGGGAGCAGTTCTTC
>TRBJ1-1|TRBD1|TRBV27|-
CASSDRGVSTEAFF
TGTGCCAGCAGTGACAGGGGAGTCTCCACTGAAGCTTTCTTT
>TRBJ2-7|-|TRBV6-1|-
CASSEEAGLSYEQYF
TGTGCCAGCAGTGAAGAGGCGGGCCTCTCCTACGAGCAGTACTTC
>TRBJ2-1|-|TRBV9|-
CASSVDSYNEQFF
TGTGCCAGCAGCGTAGACTCCTACAATGAGCAGTTCTTC
>TRBJ2-1|TRBD1|TRBV15|-
CASQGARSNEQFF
TGTGCCAGCCAGGGGGCGAGGTCAAATGAGCAGTTCTTC
>TRBJ1-1|TRBD1|TRBV2|-
CARGSGQLNTEAFF
TGTGCCAGAGGATCGGGACAGTTGAACACTGAAGCTTTCTTT
>TRBJ2-3|-|TRBV4-1|-
CASSQDHPTDTQYF
TGCGCCAGCAGCCAAGACCACCCCACAGATACGCAGTATTTT
>TRBJ2-7|-|TRBV9|-
CASSPSSIHEQYF
TGTGCCAGCAGCCCAAGTAGTATTCACGAGCAGTACTTC
>TRBJ2-7|TRBD2|TRBV7-9|-
CASSFSGRAPYEQYF
TGTGCCAGCAGTTTTAGCGGGAGGGCCCCCTACGAGCAGTACTTC
>TRBJ2-1|TRBD2|TRBV4-3|-
CASSQSGSSYNEQFF
TGCGCCAGCAGCCAGAGCGGGAGTTCCTACAATGAGCAGTTCTTC
>TRBJ1-5|-|TRBV28|-
CASSFVPTGYSNQPQHF
TGTGCCAGCAGTTTTGTACCGACAGGCTATAGCAATCAGCCCCAGCATTTT
>TRBJ2-7|-|TRBV30|-
CAWSVGSGYEQYF
TGTGCCTGGAGTGTAGGTAGCGGCTACGAGCAGTACTTC
>TRBJ2-7|-|TRBV27|-
CASRRGRLEEQYF
TGTGCCAGCAGGAGAGGGAGGTTAGAAGAGCAGTACTTC
>TRBJ2-7|-|TRBV9|-
CASSARTTLTYEQYF
TGTGCCAGCAGCGCGAGGACCACCCTGACCTACGAGCAGTACTTC
>TRBJ1-2|-|TRBV27|-
CASSFTRGYGYTF
TGTGCCAGCAGTTTTACCCGGGGCTATGGCTACACCTTC
>TRBJ2-3|-|TRBV4-3|-
CASSHGMSTDTQYF
TGCGCCAGCAGCCATGGCATGAGCACAGATACGCAGTATTTT
>TRBJ2-1|-|TRBV6-5|-
CASSYSAYGVNEQFF
TGTGCCAGCAGTTACTCTGCGTACGGGGTAAATGAGCAGTTCTTC
>TRBJ2-5|-|TRBV27|-
CASSLSAGLVGTQYF
TGTGCCAGCAGTTTATCGGCAGGTTTGGTGGGGACCCAGTACTTC
>TRBJ1-4|TRBD1|TRBV15|-
CATSRQGELFF
TGTGCCACCAGTCGACAGGGCGAACTGTTTTTT
>TRBJ2-1|TRBD1|TRBV5-6|-
CASSLETGVNEQFF
TGTGCCAGCAGCTTGGAGACAGGGGTCAATGAGCAGTTCTTC
>TRBJ2-7|TRBD2|TRBV11-2|-
CASSLASGRLYEQYF
TGTGCCAGCAGCCTAGCTAGCGGGCGCCTCTACGAGCAGTACTTC
>TRBJ1-5|-|TRBV7-6|-
CASSLAPNQPQHF
TGTGCCAGCAGCTTAGCGCCTAATCAGCCCCAGCATTTT
>TRBJ2-2|-|TRBV10-3|-
CAIRTDTGELFF
TGTGCCATCAGGACAGACACCGGGGAGCTGTTTTTT
>TRBJ2-7|-|TRBV27|-
CASSTWTDHYEQYF
TGTGCCAGCAGTACCTGGACAGACCACTACGAGCAGTACTTC
>TRBJ2-1|TRBD2|TRBV28|-
CASSFLAGVVNEQFF
TGTGCCAGCAGTTTCCTAGCGGGAGTGGTAAATGAGCAGTTCTTC
>TRBJ2-1|-|TRBV11-2|-
CASSSDLYNEQFF
TGTGCCAGCAGCTCGGACTTGTACAATGAGCAGTTCTTC
>TRBJ2-1|-|TRBV7-8|-
CASSFGGIASYNEQFF
TGTGCCAGCAGCTTCGGTGGGATCGCATCCTACAATGAGCAGTTCTTC
>TRBJ2-1|-|TRBV9|-
CASSALIGSRSPTPYEQFF
TGTGCCAGCAGCGCCCTGATCGGGAGCCGGTCCCCCACACCGTATGAGCAGTTCTTC
>TRBJ2-4|-|TRBV28|-
CASTPGGEVAKNIQYF
TGTGCCAGCACCCCAGGGGGGGAAGTAGCCAAAAACATTCAGTACTTC
>TRBJ1-1|-|TRBV9|-
CASSQADGIDTEAFF
TGTGCCAGCAGCCAAGCGGACGGTATCGACACTGAAGCTTTCTTT
>TRBJ2-7|TRBD2|TRBV7-9|-
CASSLLAGASYEQYF
TGTGCCAGCAGCTTGCTAGCGGGAGCTTCCTACGAGCAGTACTTC
>TRBJ2-5|-|TRBV7-6|-
CASSHSSIGTQKETQYF
TGTGCCAGCAGCCATAGCAGTATCGGGACTCAGAAAGAGACCCAGTACTTC
>TRBJ2-7|-|TRBV6-6|-
CASSYSSWDEQYF
TGTGCCAGCAGTTACTCGTCCTGGGACGAGCAGTACTTC
>TRBJ2-1|TRBD1|TRBV4-3|-
CASSQEPGQGTVWNEQFF
TGCGCCAGCAGCCAAGAGCCCGGACAGGGTACGGTATGGAATGAGCAGTTCTTC
>TRBJ2-1|-|TRBV5-8|-
CASSLRPPGLHEQFF
TGTGCCAGCAGCTTGAGACCTCCCGGTCTGCATGAGCAGTTCTTC
>TRBJ2-3|TRBD1|TRBV27|-
CASSSLRTGASTDTQYF
TGTGCCAGCAGTTCCCTCCGGACAGGGGCAAGCACAGATACGCAGTATTTT
>TRBJ2-7|-|TRBV19|-
CASSILPGSSYEQYF
TGTGCCAGTAGTATCCTCCCGGGGAGTTCCTACGAGCAGTACTTC
>TRBJ2-3|-|TRBV29-1|-
CSVERWDTQYF
TGCAGCGTTGAAAGGTGGGATACGCAGTATTTT
>TRBJ1-5|-|TRBV7-9|-
CASSLAVDQPQHF
TGTGCCAGCAGCTTAGCGGTGGATCAGCCCCAGCATTTT
>TRBJ2-7|-|TRBV7-2|-
CASSFPGRGLHEQYF
TGTGCCAGCAGCTTTCCCGGGAGAGGGCTCCACGAGCAGTACTTC
>TRBJ1-5|-|TRBV27|-
CASSPGVDQPQHF
TGTGCCAGCAGCCCAGGGGTAGATCAGCCCCAGCATTTT
>TRBJ2-1|-|TRBV27|-
CASSRQHNEQFF
TGTGCCAGCAGTCGGCAGCACAATGAGCAGTTCTTC
>TRBJ2-1|-|TRBV29-1|few
CSVDGQFSDAANEQFF
TGCAGCGTTGATGGACAGTTTTCGGACGCTGCCAATGAGCAGTTCTTC
>TRBJ2-1|-|TRBV28|-
CASSFGTAVHNEQFF
TGTGCCAGCAGTTTTGGGACCGCGGTCCACAATGAGCAGTTCTTC
>TRBJ2-1|-|TRBV15|-
CATSLGPAYNEQFF
TGTGCCACCAGCTTAGGACCCGCCTACAATGAGCAGTTCTTC